This T cell receptor beta chain is from a study of blood T cell repertoires in COVID-19. Looked up from germline, CDR1 is MNHEY and CDR2 is SMNVEV (reference sequence). V shed 3 bases and J 3 bases; nucleotides not matched to a gene: 4. The CDR3 is 15 amino acids. Repertoires were generated with immunoSEQ multiplex PCR, while TCRdb's copy carries only in-frame clones and drops some. Among about 140,000 clones listed, approximately 86% were seen once. The specimen was peripheral blood. The gene calls are TRBV27 and TRBJ2-1; 8 nucleotides agree with TRBD2. This receptor was taken from a human donor in a cohort sampled during active COVID-19. In DNA, the CDR3 is TGTGCCAGCAGTTTCGGGGGGGCGAACTACAATGAGCAGTTCTTC. This sequence encodes CASSFGGANYNEQFF.